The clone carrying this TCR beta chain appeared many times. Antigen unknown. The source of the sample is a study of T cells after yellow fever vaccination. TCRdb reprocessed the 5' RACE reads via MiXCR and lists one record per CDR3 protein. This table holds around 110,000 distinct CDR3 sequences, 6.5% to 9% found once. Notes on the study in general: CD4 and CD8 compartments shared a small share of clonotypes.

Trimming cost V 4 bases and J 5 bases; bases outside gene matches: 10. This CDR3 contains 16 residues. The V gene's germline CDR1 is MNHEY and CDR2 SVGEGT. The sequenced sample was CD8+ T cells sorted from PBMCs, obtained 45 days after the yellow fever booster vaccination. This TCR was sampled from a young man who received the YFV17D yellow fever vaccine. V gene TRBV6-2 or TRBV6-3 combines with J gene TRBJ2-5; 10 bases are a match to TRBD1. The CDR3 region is CASSSPRDRGPETQYF. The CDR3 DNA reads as TGTGCCAGCAGTTCCCCCCGGGACAGGGGTCCCGAGACCCAGTACTTC.